The text below deals with one TCR beta chain. The assay was immunoSEQ multiplex PCR, and TCRdb's table has in-frame clones only and misses some. The table shows fewer than 60,000 clones, with 90% to 95% occurring only once. This sample stems from a study of T cell changes during pregnancy in multiple sclerosis. The length of the CDR3 is 15 residues. Germline CDR1 reads SGHTS; CDR2 reads YDEGEE. V was clipped by 0 bases and J by 3 bases; unmatched bases: 3. Material: CD8+ T cells from peripheral blood mononuclear cells, obtained after pregnancy. The chain couples TRBV5-8 to TRBJ2-1, with 7 bases that match TRBD2. This TCR came from a female donor with multiple sclerosis, enrolled in a pregnancy study. Here the CDR3 DNA reads TGTGCCAGCAGCTTGGCGGGCGGGGGCTACAATGAGCAGTTCTTC. Protein: CASSLAGGGYNEQFF.